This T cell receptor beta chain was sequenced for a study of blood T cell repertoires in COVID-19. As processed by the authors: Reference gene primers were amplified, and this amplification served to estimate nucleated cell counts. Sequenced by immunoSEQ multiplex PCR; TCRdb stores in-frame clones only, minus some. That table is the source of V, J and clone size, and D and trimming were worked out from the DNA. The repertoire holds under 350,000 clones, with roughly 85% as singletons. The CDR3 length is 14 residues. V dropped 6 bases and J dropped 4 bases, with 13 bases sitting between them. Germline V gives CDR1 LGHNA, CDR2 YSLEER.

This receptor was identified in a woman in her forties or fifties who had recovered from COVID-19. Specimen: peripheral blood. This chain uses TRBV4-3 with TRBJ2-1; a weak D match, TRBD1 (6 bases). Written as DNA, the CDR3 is TGCGCCAGCAGTACTCAGGACAGATACAATGAGCAGTTCTTC. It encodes CASSTQDRYNEQFF.